This TCR beta chain was sequenced for a study of identical twins. This CDR3 is 15 amino acids long. The V end was cut by 0 bases, the J end by 6 bases, with 15 bases between. Germline V gene lookup returns CDR1 DFQATT and CDR2 SNEGSKA (reference sequence). Unique molecular identifiers were present on the cDNA, and a universal primer site came from template switching. Using its own MiXCR run on the 5' RACE reads, TCRdb lists one record per CDR3 protein. The table includes about 720,000 distinct CDR3 sequences, 18% detected once. This sample was shared with a second study, whose subject was T cells expressing NK-cell markers. This second study says: Where a handful of donors were concerned, these clonotypes also led the CD3+CD56-NKG2C+ fraction.

This TCR was sampled from a woman between 18 and 29 years old in good health. The chain links TRBV20-1 to TRBJ2-1, with TRBD2 as a possible D gene (6 bases). The specimen sequenced was PBMCs. The CDR3 is CSARDFGGARNEQFF. CDR3 DNA: TGCAGTGCTAGAGATTTTGGCGGGGCACGCAATGAGCAGTTCTTC.